The rows below give T cell receptor beta chains drawn from one sample of a study of T cell repertoires in cytomegalovirus infection. TCRdb analysed the reads with MiXCR anew, one entry per CDR3 protein. The data hold roughly 640,000 distinct CDR3 sequences, with roughly 26% observed a single time. Sequenced sample: CD8+ T cells from PBMCs. The receptors stem from a human donor in good health (CMV status not recorded). Some clones in this sample may be carry-over from other donors' samples. Both conserved end residues are part of each CDR3. D genes are given only for firm matches. Clone sizes are given selectively: once, few, many, or a class where the clone is expanded.

>TRBJ1-1|TRBV5-1|many|-|16
TGCGCCAGCAGCTTGGAAGTTGGGGCAAGGTACACTGAAGCTTTCTTT
CASSLEVGARYTEAFF
>TRBJ1-1|TRBV29-1|-|-|13
TGCAGCGTTGAAGAACCGAATTACACTGAAGCTTTCTTT
CSVEEPNYTEAFF
>TRBJ1-2|TRBV6-6|few|TRBD1|19
TGTGCCAGCAGTCGGGGGGTCCGGGACAGTGATCGTCCTAACTATGGCTACACCTTC
CASSRGVRDSDRPNYGYTF
>TRBJ2-5|TRBV4-2|many|-|16
TGTGCCAGCAGCCAACAAGCTCAGGGGATGGGAGAGACCCAGTACTTC
CASSQQAQGMGETQYF
>TRBJ2-3|TRBV7-2|many|-|14
TGTGCCAGCAGCTTCGCTAGCCACACAGATACGCAGTATTTT
CASSFASHTDTQYF
>TRBJ1-6|TRBV28|many|-|15
TGTGCCAGCAGTTCCATTTTCAGGGAGGATTCACCCCTCCACTTT
CASSSIFREDSPLHF
>TRBJ1-5|TRBV28|few|-|14
TGTGCCAGCAGCCCCCCCAGGGGCAATCAGCCCCAGCATTTT
CASSPPRGNQPQHF
>TRBJ2-2|TRBV6-1|few|-|16
TGTGCCAGCAGTGAAGCTCGGGGTCGGAACACCGGGGAGCTGTTTTTT
CASSEARGRNTGELFF
>TRBJ2-2|TRBV29-1|few|-|12
TGCAGCGCACAAGGGGTCACCGGGGAGCTGTTTTTT
CSAQGVTGELFF
>TRBJ2-1|TRBV20-1|many|-|13
TGCAGTGCTAGAGACGCAGGGTACAATGAGCAGTTCTTC
CSARDAGYNEQFF
>TRBJ1-1|TRBV7-6|many|-|14
TGTGCCAGCAGCTTAGCCGAATTGAACACTGAAGCTTTCTTT
CASSLAELNTEAFF
>TRBJ2-1|TRBV14|many|TRBD1|15
TGTGCCAGCAGCCAAGGACAGGGTTTTTACAATGAGCAGTTCTTC
CASSQGQGFYNEQFF
>TRBJ2-3|TRBV11-3|many|TRBD1|15
TGTGCCAGCAGCGGGGGACAGGGGCTGGCAGATACGCAGTATTTT
CASSGGQGLADTQYF
>TRBJ2-3|TRBV7-3|many|-|15
TGTGCCAGCAGCTTATCCATGGGAGTGGCAGATACGCAGTATTTT
CASSLSMGVADTQYF
>TRBJ1-2|TRBV29-1|-|-|15
TGCAGCGTTGAAGATTTTAGGCTGGAACACTATGGCTACACCTTC
CSVEDFRLEHYGYTF
>TRBJ2-4|TRBV2|few|-|12
TGTGCCAGCAGGGACAGATGGGACATTCAGTACTTC
CASRDRWDIQYF
>TRBJ2-1|TRBV5-1|-|-|15
TGCGCCAGCAGCTTGGTTCCAACAGTCTACAATGAGCAGTTCTTC
CASSLVPTVYNEQFF
>TRBJ1-5|TRBV4-1|few|TRBD1|16
TGCGCCAGCAGCCCGTCCCCGCGACAGGGGAATCAGCCCCAGCATTTT
CASSPSPRQGNQPQHF
>TRBJ1-2|TRBV6-2/TRBV6-3|-|-|17
TGTGCCAGCAGTTACGACGAACAGGGCCGGAGCTTATATGGCTACACCTTC
CASSYDEQGRSLYGYTF
>TRBJ2-7|TRBV7-8|many|-|15
TGTGCCAGCAGCTTAGTGGCAACGAGGTCCTACGAGCAGTACTTC
CASSLVATRSYEQYF
>TRBJ2-2|TRBV10-3|-|-|14
TGTGCCATCAGTGACCCAGGAATCACCGGGGAGCTGTTTTTT
CAISDPGITGELFF
>TRBJ2-1|TRBV19|-|-|14
TGTGCCAGTAGTCCCAGTAGTGTCTACAATGAGCAGTTCTTC
CASSPSSVYNEQFF
>TRBJ2-3|TRBV14|few|TRBD2|19
TGTGCCAGCAGCCAATCGACCGGGGGGGGTCCTCATCCCACAGATACGCAGTATTTT
CASSQSTGGGPHPTDTQYF
>TRBJ2-1|TRBV6-5|many|-|14
TGTGCCAGCAGATTTAATCCGTCGGACAATGAGCAGTTCTTC
CASRFNPSDNEQFF
>TRBJ2-1|TRBV7-3|many|TRBD1|17
TGTGCCAGCAGCCGATCCACCGGGACAGGGTTCCACAATGAGCAGTTCTTC
CASSRSTGTGFHNEQFF
>TRBJ2-1|TRBV7-2|many|TRBD1|14
TGTGCCAGCAGCCAGGGACAGGGGAGGATTGAGCAGTTCTTC
CASSQGQGRIEQFF
>TRBJ2-3|TRBV15|-|-|15
TGTGCCACCAGCGGTTTTGCGGGGGCCACAGATACGCAGTATTTT
CATSGFAGATDTQYF
>TRBJ2-3|TRBV7-2|many|TRBD1|15
TGTGCCAGCAGCTTATATCAGGGGGCGACAGATACGCAGTATTTT
CASSLYQGATDTQYF